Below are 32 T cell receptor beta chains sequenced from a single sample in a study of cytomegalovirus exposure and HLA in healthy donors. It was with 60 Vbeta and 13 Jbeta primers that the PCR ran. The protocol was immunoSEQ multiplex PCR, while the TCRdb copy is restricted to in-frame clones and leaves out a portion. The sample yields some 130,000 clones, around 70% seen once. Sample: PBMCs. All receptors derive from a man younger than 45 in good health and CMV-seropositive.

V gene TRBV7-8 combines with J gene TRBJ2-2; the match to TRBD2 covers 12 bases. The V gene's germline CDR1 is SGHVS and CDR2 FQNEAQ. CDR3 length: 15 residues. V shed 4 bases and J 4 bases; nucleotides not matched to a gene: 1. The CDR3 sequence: CASSWGLAGTGELFF. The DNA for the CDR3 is TGTGCCAGCAGCTGGGGACTAGCGGGCACCGGGGAGCTGTTTTTT.

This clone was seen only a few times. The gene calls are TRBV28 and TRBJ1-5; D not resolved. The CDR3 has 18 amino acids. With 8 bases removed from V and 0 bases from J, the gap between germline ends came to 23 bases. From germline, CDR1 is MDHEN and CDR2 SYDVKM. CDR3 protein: CASSTRPPSTGSNQPQHF. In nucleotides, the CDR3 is TGTGCCAGCTCCACCCGGCCTCCAAGTACGGGTAGCAATCAGCCCCAGCATTTT.

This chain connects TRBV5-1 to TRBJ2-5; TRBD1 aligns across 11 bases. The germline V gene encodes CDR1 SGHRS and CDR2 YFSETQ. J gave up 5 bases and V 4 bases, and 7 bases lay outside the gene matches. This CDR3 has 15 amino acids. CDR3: CASSRGQGVIETQYF. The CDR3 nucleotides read TGCGCCAGCAGCCGGGGACAGGGGGTAATCGAGACCCAGTACTTC.

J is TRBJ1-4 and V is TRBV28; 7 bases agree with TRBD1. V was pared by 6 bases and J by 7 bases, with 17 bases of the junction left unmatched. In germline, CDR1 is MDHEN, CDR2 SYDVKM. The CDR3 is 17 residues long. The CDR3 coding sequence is TGTGCCAGCAGCCTCCGACAGGGAAGGGTCCTCGGTGAAAAACTGTTTTTT. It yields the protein CASSLRQGRVLGEKLFF. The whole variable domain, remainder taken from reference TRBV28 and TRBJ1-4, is DVKVTQSSRYLVKRTGEKVFLECVQDMDHENMFWYRQDPGLGLRLIYFSYDVKMKEKGDIPEGYSVSREKKERFSLILESASTNQTSMYLCASSLRQGRVLGEKLFFGSGTQLSVL.

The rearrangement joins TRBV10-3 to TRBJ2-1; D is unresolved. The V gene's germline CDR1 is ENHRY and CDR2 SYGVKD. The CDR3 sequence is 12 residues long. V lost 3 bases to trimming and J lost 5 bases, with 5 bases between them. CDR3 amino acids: CAISDAHNEQFF. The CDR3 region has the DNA TGTGCCATCAGTGACGCGCACAATGAGCAGTTCTTC.

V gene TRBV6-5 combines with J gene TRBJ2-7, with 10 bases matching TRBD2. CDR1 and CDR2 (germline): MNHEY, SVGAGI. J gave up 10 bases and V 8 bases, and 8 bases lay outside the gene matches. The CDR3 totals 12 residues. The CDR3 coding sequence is TGTGCCAGCGGACTAGCGGCCGCGAAACAGTACTTC. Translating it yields CASGLAAAKQYF.

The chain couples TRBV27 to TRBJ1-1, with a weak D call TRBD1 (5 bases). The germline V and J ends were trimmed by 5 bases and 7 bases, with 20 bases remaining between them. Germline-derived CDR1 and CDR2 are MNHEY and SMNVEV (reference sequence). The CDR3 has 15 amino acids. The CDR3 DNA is TGTGCCAGCAGTCCCGGTAATCCGGGACTGATTGAAGCTTTCTTT. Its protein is CASSPGNPGLIEAFF.

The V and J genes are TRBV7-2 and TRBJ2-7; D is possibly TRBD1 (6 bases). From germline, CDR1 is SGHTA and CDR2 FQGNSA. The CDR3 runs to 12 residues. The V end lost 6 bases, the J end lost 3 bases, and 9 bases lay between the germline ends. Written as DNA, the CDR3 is TGTGCCAGCAGGGGGGCCAACTACGAGCAGTACTTC. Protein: CASRGANYEQYF. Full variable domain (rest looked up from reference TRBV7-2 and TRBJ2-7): GAGVSQSPSNKVTEKGKDVELRCDPISGHTALYWYRQSLGQGLEFLIYFQGNSAPDKSGLPSDRFSAERTGGSVSTLTIQRTQQEDSAVYLCASRGANYEQYFGPGTRLTVT.

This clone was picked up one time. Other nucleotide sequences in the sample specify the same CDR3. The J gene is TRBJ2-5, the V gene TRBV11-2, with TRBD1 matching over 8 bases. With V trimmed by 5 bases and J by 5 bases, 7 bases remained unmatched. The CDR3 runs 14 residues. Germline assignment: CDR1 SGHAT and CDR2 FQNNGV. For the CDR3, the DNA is TGTGCCAGCAGCCCGCGGACAGGGTCCGAGACCCAGTACTTC. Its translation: CASSPRTGSETQYF.

The CDR3 loop reads CASSRLADSSYEQYF. In nucleotides, the CDR3 is TGCGCCAGCAGCCGGCTAGCGGATAGCTCCTACGAGCAGTACTTC. This sequence joins TRBV4-3 and TRBJ2-7; TRBD2 matches at 7 bases. V gave up 4 bases and J gave up 0 bases; unmatched junction bases: 6. The CDR3 is 15 residues long. Germline CDR1 LGHNA, CDR2 YSLEER.

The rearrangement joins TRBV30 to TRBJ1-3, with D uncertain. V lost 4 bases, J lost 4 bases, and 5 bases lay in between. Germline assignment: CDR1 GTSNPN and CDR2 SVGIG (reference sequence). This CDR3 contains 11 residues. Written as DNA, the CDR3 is TGTGCCTGGACCTACGGAAACACCATATATTTT. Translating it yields CAWTYGNTIYF.

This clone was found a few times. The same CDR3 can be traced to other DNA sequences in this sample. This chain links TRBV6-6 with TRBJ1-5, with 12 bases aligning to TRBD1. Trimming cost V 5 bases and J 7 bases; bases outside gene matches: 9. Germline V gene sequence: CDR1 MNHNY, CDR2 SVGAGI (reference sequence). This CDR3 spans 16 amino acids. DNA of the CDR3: TGTGCCAGCAGTCCCGGGGACAGGGGGCGGGAGCAGCCCCAGCATTTT. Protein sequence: CASSPGDRGREQPQHF.

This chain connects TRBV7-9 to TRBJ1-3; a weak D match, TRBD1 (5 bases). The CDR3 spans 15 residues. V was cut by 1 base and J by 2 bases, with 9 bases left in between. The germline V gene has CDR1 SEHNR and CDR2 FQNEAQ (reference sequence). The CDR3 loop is CASSLGGGAGNTIYF. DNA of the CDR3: TGTGCCAGCAGCTTAGGGGGGGGAGCTGGAAACACCATATATTTT.

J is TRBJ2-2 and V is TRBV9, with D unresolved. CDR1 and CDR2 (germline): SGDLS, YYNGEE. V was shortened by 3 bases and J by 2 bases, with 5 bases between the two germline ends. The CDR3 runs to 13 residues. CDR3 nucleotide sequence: TGTGCCAGCAGCGGGAGTAACACCGGGGAGCTGTTTTTT. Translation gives CASSGSNTGELFF.

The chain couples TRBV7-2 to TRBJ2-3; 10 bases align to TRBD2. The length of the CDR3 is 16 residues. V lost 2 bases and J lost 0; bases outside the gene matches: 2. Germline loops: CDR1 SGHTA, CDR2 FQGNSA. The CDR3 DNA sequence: TGTGCCAGCAGCTTAAGGACTAGCGGAAGCACAGATACGCAGTATTTT. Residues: CASSLRTSGSTDTQYF.

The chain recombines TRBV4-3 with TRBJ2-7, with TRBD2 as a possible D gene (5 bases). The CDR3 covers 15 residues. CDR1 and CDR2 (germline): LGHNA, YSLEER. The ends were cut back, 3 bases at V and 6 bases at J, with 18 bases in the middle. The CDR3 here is CASSQGEGGVVEQYF. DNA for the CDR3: TGCGCCAGCAGCCAGGGAGAAGGTGGGGTGGTCGAGCAGTACTTC.

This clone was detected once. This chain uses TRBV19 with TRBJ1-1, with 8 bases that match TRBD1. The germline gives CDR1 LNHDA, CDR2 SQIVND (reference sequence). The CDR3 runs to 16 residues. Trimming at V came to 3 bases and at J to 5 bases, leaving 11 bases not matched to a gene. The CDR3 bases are TGTGCCAGTAGTATGAGCAGGGGGCAAGGTACTACTGAAGCTTTCTTT. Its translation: CASSMSRGQGTTEAFF.

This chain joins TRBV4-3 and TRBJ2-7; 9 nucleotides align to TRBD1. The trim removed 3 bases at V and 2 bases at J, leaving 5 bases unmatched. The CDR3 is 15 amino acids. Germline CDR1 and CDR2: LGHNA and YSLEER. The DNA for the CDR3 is TGCGCCAGCAGCCAGGGGACAGGGATGACCTACGAGCAGTACTTC. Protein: CASSQGTGMTYEQYF.

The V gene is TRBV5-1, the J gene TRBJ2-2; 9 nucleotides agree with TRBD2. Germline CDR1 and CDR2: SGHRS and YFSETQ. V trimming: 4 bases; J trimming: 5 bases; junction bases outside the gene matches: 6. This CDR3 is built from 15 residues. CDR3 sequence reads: CASSPRLAETGELFF. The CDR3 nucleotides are TGCGCCAGCAGCCCCCGACTAGCGGAGACCGGGGAGCTGTTTTTT.

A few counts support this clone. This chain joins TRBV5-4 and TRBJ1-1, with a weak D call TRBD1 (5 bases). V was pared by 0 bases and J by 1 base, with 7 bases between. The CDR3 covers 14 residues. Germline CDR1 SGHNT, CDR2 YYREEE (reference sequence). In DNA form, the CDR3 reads TGTGCCAGCAGCTTGGGACAGCAGAACACTGAAGCTTTCTTT. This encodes CASSLGQQNTEAFF.

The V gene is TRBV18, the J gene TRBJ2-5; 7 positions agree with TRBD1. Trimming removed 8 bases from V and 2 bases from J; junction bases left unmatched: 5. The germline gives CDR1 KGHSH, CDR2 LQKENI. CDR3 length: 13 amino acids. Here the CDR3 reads CASVRDRQETQYF. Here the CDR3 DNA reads TGTGCCAGCGTTAGGGACAGACAAGAGACCCAGTACTTC. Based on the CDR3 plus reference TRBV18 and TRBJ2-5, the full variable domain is NAGVMQNPRHLVRRRGQEARLRCSPMKGHSHVYWYRQLPEEGLKFMVYLQKENIIDESGMPKERFSAEFPKEGPSILRIQQVVRGDSAAYFCASVRDRQETQYFGPGTRLLVL.

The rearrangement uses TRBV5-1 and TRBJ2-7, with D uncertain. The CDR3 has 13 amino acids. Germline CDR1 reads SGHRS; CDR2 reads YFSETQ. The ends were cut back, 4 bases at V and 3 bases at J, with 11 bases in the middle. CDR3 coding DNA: TGCGCCAGCAGCCCTCGGGTCAACTACGAGCAGTACTTC. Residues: CASSPRVNYEQYF.

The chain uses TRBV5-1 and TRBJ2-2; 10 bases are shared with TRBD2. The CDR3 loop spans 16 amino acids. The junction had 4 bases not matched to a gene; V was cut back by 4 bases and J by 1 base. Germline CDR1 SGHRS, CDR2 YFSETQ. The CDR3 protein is CASSPIAGGNTGELFF. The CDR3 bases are TGCGCCAGCAGCCCCATAGCGGGAGGGAACACCGGGGAGCTGTTTTTT.

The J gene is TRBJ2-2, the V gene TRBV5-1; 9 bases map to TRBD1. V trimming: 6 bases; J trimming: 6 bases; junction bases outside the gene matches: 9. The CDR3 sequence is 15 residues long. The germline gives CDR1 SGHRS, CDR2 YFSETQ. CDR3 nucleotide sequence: TGCGCCAGCACCGACAGGGGGAGTGTTGCCGGGGAGCTGTTTTTT. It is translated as CASTDRGSVAGELFF. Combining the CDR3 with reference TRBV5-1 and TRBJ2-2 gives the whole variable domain KAGVTQTPRYLIKTRGQQVTLSCSPISGHRSVSWYQQTPGQGLQFLFEYFSETQRNKGNFPGRFSGRQFSNSRSEMNVSTLELGDSALYLCASTDRGSVAGELFFGEGSRLTVL.

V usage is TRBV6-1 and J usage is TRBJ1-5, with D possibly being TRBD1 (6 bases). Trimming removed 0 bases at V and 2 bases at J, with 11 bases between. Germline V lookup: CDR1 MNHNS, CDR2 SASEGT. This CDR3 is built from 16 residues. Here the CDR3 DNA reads TGTGCCAGCAGTGAAGCATACCGACAGGGCAATCAGCCCCAGCATTTT. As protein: CASSEAYRQGNQPQHF.

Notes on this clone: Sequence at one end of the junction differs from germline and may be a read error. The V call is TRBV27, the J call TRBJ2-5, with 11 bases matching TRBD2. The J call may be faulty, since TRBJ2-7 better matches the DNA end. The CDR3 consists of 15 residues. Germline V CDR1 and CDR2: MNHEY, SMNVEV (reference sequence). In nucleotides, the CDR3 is TGTGCCAGCAGCTTATTACTAGCGGGAGTGTACGAGCAGTACTTC. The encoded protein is CASSLLLAGVYEQYF.

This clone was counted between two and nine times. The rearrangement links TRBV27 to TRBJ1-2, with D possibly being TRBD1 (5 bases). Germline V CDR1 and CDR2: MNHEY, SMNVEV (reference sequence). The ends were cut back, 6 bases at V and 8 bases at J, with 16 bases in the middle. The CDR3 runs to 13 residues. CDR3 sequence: CASRVGGSLGYTF. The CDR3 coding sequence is TGTGCCAGCAGAGTCGGGGGGAGTCTGGGCTACACCTTC.

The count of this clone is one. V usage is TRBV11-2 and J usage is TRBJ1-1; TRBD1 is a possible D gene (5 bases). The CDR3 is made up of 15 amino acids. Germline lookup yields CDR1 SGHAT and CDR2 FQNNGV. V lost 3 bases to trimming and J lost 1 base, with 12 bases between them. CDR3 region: CASSFVQRGNTEAFF. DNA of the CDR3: TGTGCCAGCAGCTTTGTTCAAAGGGGGAACACTGAAGCTTTCTTT.

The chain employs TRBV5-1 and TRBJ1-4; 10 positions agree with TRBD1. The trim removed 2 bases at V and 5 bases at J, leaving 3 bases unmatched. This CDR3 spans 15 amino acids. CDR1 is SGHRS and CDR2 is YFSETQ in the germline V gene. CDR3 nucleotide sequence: TGCGCCAGCAGCTTAGAGGGACAGGGGAATGAAAAACTGTTTTTT. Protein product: CASSLEGQGNEKLFF.

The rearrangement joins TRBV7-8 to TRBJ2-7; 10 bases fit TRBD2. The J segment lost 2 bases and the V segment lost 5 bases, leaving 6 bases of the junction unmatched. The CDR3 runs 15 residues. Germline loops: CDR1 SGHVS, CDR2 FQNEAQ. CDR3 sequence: CASSQSGRATYEQYF. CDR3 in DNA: TGTGCCAGCAGCCAGAGCGGGAGGGCTACCTACGAGCAGTACTTC.

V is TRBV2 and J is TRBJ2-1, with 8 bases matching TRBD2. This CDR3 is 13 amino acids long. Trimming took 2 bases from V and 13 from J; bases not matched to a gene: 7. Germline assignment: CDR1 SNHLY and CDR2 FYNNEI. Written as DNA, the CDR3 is TGTGCCAGCAGTGAAACCGGGAGGGCCGTTCAGTTCTTC. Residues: CASSETGRAVQFF.

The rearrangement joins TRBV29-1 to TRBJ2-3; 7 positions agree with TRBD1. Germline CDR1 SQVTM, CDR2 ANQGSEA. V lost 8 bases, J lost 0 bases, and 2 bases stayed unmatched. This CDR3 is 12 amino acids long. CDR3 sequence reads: CSYRGSTDTQYF. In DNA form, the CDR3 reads TGCAGCTACAGGGGAAGCACAGATACGCAGTATTTT.